The present TCR beta chain was sequenced within a study of blood T cell repertoires in COVID-19 (dated by TCRdb to about 2020). Looking at the study overall: Samples covering the acute and convalescent phases of COVID-19 were provided by collaborators in the United States, Italy and Spain. Where available, HLA class I and class II types were taken from metadata supplied by the sample provider and were not determined by assay-based typing. The prospective study material was composed of cDNA or gDNA derived from T cells, B-cell-depleted T cells, or PBMCs. Nearly every sample came with metadata listing a de-identified subject ID, COVID-19 status, age in years and sex. Samples were obtained from the ongoing ImmuneRACE study (first 160 participants) and from 1,254 subjects provided by 6 global collaborators. The repertoires were released in a freely available public database meant as a resource for research on the immune response to SARS-CoV-2. Subjects who had been exposed to COVID-19, were actively infected with it, or had recovered from it provided the deeply sampled blood TCRbeta repertoires that made up the dataset.

In the prospective study, participants were about 18 to 100 years old, resided in about two dozen geographic areas of the United States, and were enrolled through a virtual design. In the prospective study, participants were assigned to cohorts based on the clinical history participants reported in a screening survey and a study questionnaire. In the prospective study, mobile phlebotomists collected whole blood, serum and a nasopharyngeal or oropharyngeal swab from each participant. Prospective study participants could optionally give additional blood draws and questionnaires over a 2-month period. Before DNA extraction, blood samples from the prospective study were shipped at room temperature or frozen. Including the terminal cysteine and phenylalanine, the CDR3 comprises 17 residues. The sequence is cut down to CDR3 DNA, 51 bases in frame from base 1. V was cut back by 3 bases and J by 4 bases, leaving a gap of 19 bases between them. Via the germline V gene, CDR1 is LGHNA and CDR2 YNFKEQ.

As to this clone: Its antigen is not yet known. There are no base qualities to consult, and no much larger clone falls within one base.

Results the study describes overall, beyond this receptor: The amount of clinical and demographic metadata varied by source and participant and was provided uncurated.

TCRbeta CDR3 regions were amplified from genomic DNA using the immunoSEQ Assay, a bias-controlled multiplex PCR. On the authors' methods: Nucleated cell counts per sample were estimated from amplification of reference gene primers within the assay. To quantify the absolute abundance of each unique TCRbeta CDR3 rearrangement, sequence reads were collapsed and filtered. For each sample, productive Simpson clonality was calculated as the square root of Simpson's diversity index across productive rearrangements. Here the immuneACCESS table is served through TCRdb, limited to in-frame sequences with V and J called. Missing clones are a known gap in these copies; in checked studies unresolved V genes cover under half, and the rest lacks a known reason. V and J calls and clone size follow that table, whereas D and trimming were derived from the DNA. Across this sample there are 300,000 to 400,000 clones, with around 87% seen only once. Around 0.91% of the sample goes to the ten largest clones.

The TCR comes from a woman younger than 45 with acute COVID-19. Specimen: PBMCs or T cells enriched from blood (not recorded which). Here the chain combines TRBV4-2 and TRBJ2-1; the D region possibly corresponds to TRBD2 (5 bases align). CDR3 protein: CASSHLPGLDKYNEQFF. At the DNA level, the sequence is TGTGCCAGCAGCCATCTCCCTGGACTCGACAAATACAATGAGCAGTTCTTC.